This entry concerns a single TCR beta chain. 13 Jbeta primers and 60 Vbeta primers were used for the PCR. Profiled with immunoSEQ multiplex PCR; TCRdb holds only in-frame clones, not every one. The sample has fewer than 200,000 clones; around 90% are singletons. The sample is drawn from a study of cytomegalovirus exposure and HLA in healthy donors. As for the study in general: Of approximately 400 genotyped donors, around 84% clustered with self-reported Caucasian donors.

From germline, CDR1 is GTSNPN and CDR2 SVGIG (reference sequence). The CDR3 sequence is 15 residues long. Trimming removed 8 bases from V and 1 base from J; junction bases left unmatched: 11. The rearrangement links TRBV30 to TRBJ1-3; TRBD1 matches 7 bases. The specimen sequenced was PBMCs. The sequence derives from a boy aged 2-15 years in good health and CMV-seronegative. DNA for the CDR3: TGTGCCCGGGAGCCGACAGGGCGTTCTGGAAACACCATATATTTT. It translates to CAREPTGRSGNTIYF.